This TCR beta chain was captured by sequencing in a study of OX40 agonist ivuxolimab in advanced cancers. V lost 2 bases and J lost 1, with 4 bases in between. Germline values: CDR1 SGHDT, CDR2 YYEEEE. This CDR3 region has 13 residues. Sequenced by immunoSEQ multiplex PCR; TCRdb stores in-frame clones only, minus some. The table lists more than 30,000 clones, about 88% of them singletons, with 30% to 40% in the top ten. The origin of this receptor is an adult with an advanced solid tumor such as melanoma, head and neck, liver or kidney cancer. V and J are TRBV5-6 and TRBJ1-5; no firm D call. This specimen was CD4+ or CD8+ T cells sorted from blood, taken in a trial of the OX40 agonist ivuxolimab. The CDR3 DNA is TGTGCCAGCAGCTTCTCAAGCAATCAGCCCCAGCATTTT. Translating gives CASSFSSNQPQHF.